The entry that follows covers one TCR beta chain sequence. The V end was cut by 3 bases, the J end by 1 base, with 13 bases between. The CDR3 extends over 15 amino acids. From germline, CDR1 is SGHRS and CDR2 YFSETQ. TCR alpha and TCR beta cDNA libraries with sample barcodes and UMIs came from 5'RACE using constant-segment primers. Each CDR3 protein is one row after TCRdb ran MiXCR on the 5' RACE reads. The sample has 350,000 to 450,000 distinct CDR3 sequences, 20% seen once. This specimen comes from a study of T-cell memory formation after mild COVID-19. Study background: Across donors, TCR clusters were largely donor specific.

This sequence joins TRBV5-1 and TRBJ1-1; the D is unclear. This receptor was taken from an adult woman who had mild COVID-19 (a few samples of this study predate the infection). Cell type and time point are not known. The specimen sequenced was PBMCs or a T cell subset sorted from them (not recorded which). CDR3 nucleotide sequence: TGCGCCAGCAGCTCACTCCCGTCGGAGAACACTGAAGCTTTCTTT. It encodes CASSSLPSENTEAFF.